One and the same sample provided the 15 T cell receptor beta chains below, sequenced in a study of blood T cell repertoires in COVID-19. Clones were read by immunoSEQ multiplex PCR, and TCRdb kept only the in-frame ones, dropping some. The table includes some 130,000 clones, 55% to 75% detected once. Input material: peripheral blood. Receptors were obtained from a woman in her seventies with acute or convalescent COVID-19.

This chain's CDR3 is CASSSSRGPGETQYF. DNA of the CDR3: TGTGCCAGCAGTTCCTCAAGAGGGCCGGGAGAGACCCAGTACTTC. The rearrangement uses TRBV6-5 and TRBJ2-5, with a tentative D call TRBD2 (5 bases). V was pared by 4 bases and J by 4 bases, with 16 bases between. CDR1 MNHEY and CDR2 SVGAGI come from the germline V gene. The CDR3 sequence is 15 residues long.

The V and J genes are TRBV5-4 and TRBJ2-1; 9 nucleotides agree with TRBD1. This CDR3 spans 15 amino acids. Germline V gene lookup returns CDR1 SGHNT and CDR2 YYREEE (reference sequence). V lost 5 bases to trimming and J lost 2 bases; unmatched junction nucleotides: 5. CDR3 nucleotide sequence: TGTGCCAGCAGTCTGGGGACAGGGACCTACAATGAGCAGTTCTTC. This codes for CASSLGTGTYNEQFF.

The chain recombines TRBV4-1 with TRBJ2-2; 10 nucleotides align to TRBD2. J lost 1 base, V lost 0 bases, and 2 bases had no gene match. Germline-derived CDR1 and CDR2 are MGHRA and YSYEKL. The CDR3 has 17 residues. Written as DNA, the CDR3 is TGCGCCAGCAGCCAAGATGCTAGCGGGGGGAACACCGGGGAGCTGTTTTTT. This sequence encodes CASSQDASGGNTGELFF.

The rearrangement joins TRBV12-3 or TRBV12-4 to TRBJ2-1; 13 bases line up with TRBD2. With 3 bases clipped from V and 14 bases from J, the junction kept 4 bases outside the gene matches. The CDR3 is made up of 13 amino acids. The CDR3 coding sequence is TGTGCCAGCAGTTTCGGGACTAGCGGGGAGAAGTTCTTC. It translates to CASSFGTSGEKFF.

This clone was seen once. The V gene is TRBV4-3, the J gene TRBJ1-4; 8 positions match TRBD1. Germline CDR1 reads LGHNA; CDR2 reads YSLEER. The CDR3 runs 16 residues. Trimming at V came to 1 base and at J to 8 bases, leaving 9 bases not matched to a gene. This chain's CDR3 is CASSQGPDRVGEKLFF. The CDR3 DNA sequence: TGCGCCAGCAGCCAAGGTCCGGACAGGGTCGGAGAAAAACTGTTTTTT.

The chain joins TRBV5-1 to TRBJ2-5, with 16 nucleotides matching TRBD2. Per germline, CDR1 SGHRS and CDR2 YFSETQ. V shed 0 bases and J 5 bases; nucleotides not matched to a gene: 4. The CDR3 is 17 residues long. The CDR3 sequence is CASSLAGLAGGPETQYF. DNA of the CDR3: TGCGCCAGCAGCTTGGCGGGACTAGCGGGGGGGCCCGAGACCCAGTACTTC.

This chain links TRBV5-4 with TRBJ2-5, with 10 bases aligning to TRBD2. The CDR3 contains 17 residues. The germline CDR1 and CDR2 sequences are SGHNT and YYREEE (reference sequence). The V gene end was trimmed by 2 bases and the J gene end by 5 bases; junction bases not matched to a gene: 12. In DNA form, the CDR3 reads TGTGCCAGCAGCTTAGCCTCAAGCGGGAGGGCCCACGAGACCCAGTACTTC. Translated: CASSLASSGRAHETQYF.

This rearrangement joins TRBV20-1 to TRBJ1-2; D is ambiguous. CDR1 and CDR2 (germline): DFQATT, SNEGSKA (reference sequence). Trimming cost V 3 bases and J 4 bases, with 12 bases left between them. This CDR3 spans 13 amino acids. This CDR3 is CSASSEFAYGYTF. CDR3 DNA: TGCAGTGCTAGTAGTGAGTTTGCCTATGGCTACACCTTC.

The J gene is TRBJ2-7, the V gene TRBV7-9; 7 positions match TRBD1. Per the germline V gene, CDR1 is SEHNR and CDR2 is FQNEAQ (reference sequence). This CDR3 is 15 amino acids long. V shed 1 base and J 5 bases; nucleotides not matched to a gene: 8. The chain's CDR3 is CASSLGGMTGHEQYF. In nucleotides, the CDR3 is TGTGCCAGCAGCTTAGGAGGGATGACAGGGCACGAGCAGTACTTC.

The chain uses TRBV6-2 or TRBV6-3 and TRBJ2-7; 13 bases align to TRBD2. Germline CDR1 and CDR2: MNHEY and SVGEGT. The CDR3 length is 15 residues. The V gene end was trimmed by 5 bases and the J gene end by 4 bases; junction bases not matched to a gene: 5. The CDR3 sequence is CASSRTSGGQYEQYF. In DNA, the CDR3 is TGTGCCAGCAGTAGGACTAGCGGGGGTCAGTACGAGCAGTACTTC.

The chain joins TRBV14 to TRBJ2-5, with D possibly TRBD2 on 5 matching bases. Germline assignment: CDR1 SGHDN and CDR2 FVKESK. This CDR3 has 14 amino acids. Deletions cut 3 bases from V and 1 base from J, with 9 bases between. The CDR3 DNA follows: TGTGCCAGCAGCCATCCCGGGATCCAAGAGACCCAGTACTTC. This gives the protein CASSHPGIQETQYF.

This clone was counted a few times. J is TRBJ1-1 and V is TRBV14, with D tentatively TRBD1 (5 bases). This CDR3 contains 15 residues. Trimming stripped 3 bases from V and 0 bases from J, with 11 bases between. The V gene's germline CDR1 is SGHDN and CDR2 FVKESK. The CDR3 DNA reads TGTGCCAGCAGCCAGACCAGGGTCCTGAACACTGAAGCTTTCTTT. This translates into CASSQTRVLNTEAFF.

The rearrangement links TRBV27 to TRBJ2-3; D is possibly TRBD1 (6 bases). Germline-derived CDR1 and CDR2 are MNHEY and SMNVEV (reference sequence). The CDR3 covers 15 residues. V shed 1 base and J shed 3 bases, with 11 bases lying between them. CDR3 nucleotides: TGTGCCAGCAGTTTATGGGGGCCGGGGACAGATACGCAGTATTTT. It is translated as CASSLWGPGTDTQYF.

The sample holds a few counts of this clone. The chain carries TRBV29-1 and TRBJ1-1, with D perhaps TRBD1 (6 bases). V lost 7 bases to trimming and J lost 1 base, with 13 bases between them. This CDR3 has 13 amino acids. Germline CDR1 SQVTM, CDR2 ANQGSEA. The CDR3 DNA is TGCAGCGCAAAAAGGGGGGGGAACACTGAAGCTTTCTTT. Translating gives CSAKRGGNTEAFF. Full variable domain (rest looked up from reference TRBV29-1 and TRBJ1-1): SAVISQKPSRDICQRGTSLTIQCQVDSQVTMMFWYRQQPGQSLTLIATANQGSEATYESGFVIDKFPISRPNLTFSTLTVSNMSPEDSSIYLCSAKRGGNTEAFFGQGTRLTVV.

Here the CDR3 reads CASSYPGSNQPQHF. CDR3 bases: TGTGCCAGCAGTTACCCAGGGTCTAATCAGCCCCAGCATTTT. The chain joins TRBV6-2 or TRBV6-3 to TRBJ1-5; tentatively, D is TRBD1 (5 bases). The CDR3 spans 14 residues. The ends were cut back, 2 bases at V and 4 bases at J, with 9 bases in the middle. Germline V gene sequence: CDR1 MNHEY, CDR2 SVGEGT.